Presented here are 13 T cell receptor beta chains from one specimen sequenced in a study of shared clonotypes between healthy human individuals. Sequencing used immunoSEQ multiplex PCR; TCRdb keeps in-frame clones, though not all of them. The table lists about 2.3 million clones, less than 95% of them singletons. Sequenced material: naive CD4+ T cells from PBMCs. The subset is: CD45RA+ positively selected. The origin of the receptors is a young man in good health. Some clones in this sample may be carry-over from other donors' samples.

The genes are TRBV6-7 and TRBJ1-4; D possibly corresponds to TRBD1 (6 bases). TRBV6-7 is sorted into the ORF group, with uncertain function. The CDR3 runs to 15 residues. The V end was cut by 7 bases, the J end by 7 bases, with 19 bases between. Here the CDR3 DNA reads TGTGCCAGCAACAAAACAGGGATTGGCGGTGAAAAACTGTTTTTT. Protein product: CASNKTGIGGEKLFF.

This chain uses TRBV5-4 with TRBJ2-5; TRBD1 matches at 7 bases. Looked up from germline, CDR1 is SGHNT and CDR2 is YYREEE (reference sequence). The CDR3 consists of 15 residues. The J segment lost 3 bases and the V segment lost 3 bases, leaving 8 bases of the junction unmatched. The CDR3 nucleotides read TGTGCCAGCAGCTGGCCGGGACAGAGAAAAGAGACCCAGTACTTC. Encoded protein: CASSWPGQRKETQYF.

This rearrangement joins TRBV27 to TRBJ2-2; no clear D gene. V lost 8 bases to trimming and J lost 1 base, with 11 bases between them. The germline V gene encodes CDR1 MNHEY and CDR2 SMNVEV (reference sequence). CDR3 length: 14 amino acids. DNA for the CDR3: TGTGCCAGCCCACCCGGGCGGAACACCGGGGAGCTGTTTTTT. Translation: CASPPGRNTGELFF.

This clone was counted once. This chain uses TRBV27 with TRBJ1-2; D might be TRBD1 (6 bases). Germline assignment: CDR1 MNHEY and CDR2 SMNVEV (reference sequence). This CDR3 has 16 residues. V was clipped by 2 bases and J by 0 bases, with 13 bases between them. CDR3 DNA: TGTGCCAGCAGTTTAGGGCAGGGGAGGACTAACTATGGCTACACCTTC. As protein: CASSLGQGRTNYGYTF.

CDR3 nucleotides: TGCAGCGAAGACAGGGCCGGAGATACGCAGTATTTT. It specifies CSEDRAGDTQYF. This chain connects TRBV29-1 to TRBJ2-3, with TRBD1 matching 7 bases. This CDR3 has 12 amino acids. Germline V gene lookup returns CDR1 SQVTM and CDR2 ANQGSEA. Unmatched junction bases numbered 6, after V lost 7 bases and J lost 5 bases.

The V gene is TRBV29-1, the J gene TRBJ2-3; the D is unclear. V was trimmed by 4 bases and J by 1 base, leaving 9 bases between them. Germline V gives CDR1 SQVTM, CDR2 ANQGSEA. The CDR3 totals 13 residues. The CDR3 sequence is CSVVNGGTDTQYF. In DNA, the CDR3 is TGCAGCGTTGTGAACGGCGGCACAGATACGCAGTATTTT.

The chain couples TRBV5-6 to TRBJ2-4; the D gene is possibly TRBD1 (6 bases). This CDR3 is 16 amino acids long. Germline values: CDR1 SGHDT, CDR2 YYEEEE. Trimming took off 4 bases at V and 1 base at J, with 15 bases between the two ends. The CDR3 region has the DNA TGTGCCAGCAGCGGAGCCCCCACAGGGGCCAAAAACATTCAGTACTTC. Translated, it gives CASSGAPTGAKNIQYF.

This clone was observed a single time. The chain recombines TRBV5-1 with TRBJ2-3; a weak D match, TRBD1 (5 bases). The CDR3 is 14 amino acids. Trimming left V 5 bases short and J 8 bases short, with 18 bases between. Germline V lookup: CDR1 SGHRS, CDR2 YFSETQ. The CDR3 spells CASRAGRQQGTQYF. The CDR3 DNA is TGCGCCAGCAGAGCAGGCAGGCAGCAGGGTACGCAGTATTTT.

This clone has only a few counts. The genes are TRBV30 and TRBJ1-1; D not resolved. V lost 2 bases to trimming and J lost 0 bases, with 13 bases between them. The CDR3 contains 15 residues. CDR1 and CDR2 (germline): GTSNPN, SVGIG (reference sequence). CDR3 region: CAWSKSVIVNTEAFF. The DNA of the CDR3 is TGTGCCTGGAGTAAATCAGTCATAGTGAACACTGAAGCTTTCTTT. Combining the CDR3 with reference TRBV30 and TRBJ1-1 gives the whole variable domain SQTIHQWPATLVQPVGSPLSLECTVEGTSNPNLYWYRQAAGRGLQLLFYSVGIGQISSEVPQNLSASRPQDRQFILSSKKLLLSDSGFYLCAWSKSVIVNTEAFFGQGTRLTVV.

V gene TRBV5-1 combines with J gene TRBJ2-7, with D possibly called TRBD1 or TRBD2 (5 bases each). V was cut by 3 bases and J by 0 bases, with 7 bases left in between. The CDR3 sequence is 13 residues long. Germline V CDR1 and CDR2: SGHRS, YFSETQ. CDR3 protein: CASSWDHSYEQYF. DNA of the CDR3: TGCGCCAGCAGCTGGGACCACTCCTACGAGCAGTACTTC.

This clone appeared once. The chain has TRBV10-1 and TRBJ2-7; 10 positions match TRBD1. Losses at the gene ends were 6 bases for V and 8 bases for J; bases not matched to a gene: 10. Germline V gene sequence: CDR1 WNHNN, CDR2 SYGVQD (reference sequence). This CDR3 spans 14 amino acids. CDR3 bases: TGCGCCAGCAGGCAGGACAGGGGGAAGATCAAGCAGTACTTC. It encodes CASRQDRGKIKQYF.

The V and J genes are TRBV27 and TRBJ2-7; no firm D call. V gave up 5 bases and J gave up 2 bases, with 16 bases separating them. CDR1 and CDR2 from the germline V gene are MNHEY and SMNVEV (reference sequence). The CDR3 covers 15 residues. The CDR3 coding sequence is TGTGCCAGCAGTCCGGCGGACGTGGGTGCCTACGAGCAGTACTTC. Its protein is CASSPADVGAYEQYF.

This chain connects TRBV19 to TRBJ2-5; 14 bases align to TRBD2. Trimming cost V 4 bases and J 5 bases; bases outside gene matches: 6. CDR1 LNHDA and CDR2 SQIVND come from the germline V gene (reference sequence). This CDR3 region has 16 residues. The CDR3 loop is CASSTGTSGRYETQYF. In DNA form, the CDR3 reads TGTGCCAGTAGTACAGGGACTAGCGGGAGATATGAGACCCAGTACTTC.